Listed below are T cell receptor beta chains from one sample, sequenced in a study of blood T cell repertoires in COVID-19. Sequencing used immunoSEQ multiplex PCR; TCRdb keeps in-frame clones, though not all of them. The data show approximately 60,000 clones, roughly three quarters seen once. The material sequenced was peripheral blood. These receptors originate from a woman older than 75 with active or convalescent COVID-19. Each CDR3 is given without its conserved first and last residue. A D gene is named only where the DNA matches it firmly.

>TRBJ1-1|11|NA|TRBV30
AWSATRGGEAF
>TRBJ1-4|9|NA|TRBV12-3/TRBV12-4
ASSFREKLF
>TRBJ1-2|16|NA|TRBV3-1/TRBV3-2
ASSQDNPSRVRDYGYT
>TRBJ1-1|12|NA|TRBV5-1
ASSALGGDTEAF
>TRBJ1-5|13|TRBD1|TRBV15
ATSSRGQGNQPQH
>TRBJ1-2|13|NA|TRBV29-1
SVFVGTGRGYGYT
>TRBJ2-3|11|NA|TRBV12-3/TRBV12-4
ASRRGLADTQY
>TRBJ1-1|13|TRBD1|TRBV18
ASSPLGTENTEAF
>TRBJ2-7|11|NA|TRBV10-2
ASSLGMAYEQY
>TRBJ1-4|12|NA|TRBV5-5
ASSLNGGREKLF
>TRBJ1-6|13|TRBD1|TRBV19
ASSAPGQGPPALH
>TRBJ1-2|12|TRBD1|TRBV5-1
ASSSGQGNYGYT
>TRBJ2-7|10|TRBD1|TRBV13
ASQGQGYEQY
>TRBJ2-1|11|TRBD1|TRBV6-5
ALEGDRDNEQF
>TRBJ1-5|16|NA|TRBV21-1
ASSKARRDRGSLQPQH
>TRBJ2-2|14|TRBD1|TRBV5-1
ASSTRQGQNTGELF
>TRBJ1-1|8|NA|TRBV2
ASTYTEAF
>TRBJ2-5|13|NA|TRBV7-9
ASSRTGDLQETQY
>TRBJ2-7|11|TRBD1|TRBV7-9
ASSLNRQGEPY
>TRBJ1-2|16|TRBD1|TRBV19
ASTTLGDRTEINYGYT
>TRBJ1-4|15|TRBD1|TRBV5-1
ASSFTPSGQGFEKLF
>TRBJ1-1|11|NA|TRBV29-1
SVAALGNTEAF
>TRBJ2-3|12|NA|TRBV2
ASNPGGPTDTQY
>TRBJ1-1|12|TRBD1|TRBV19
ASSTRQGDTEAF
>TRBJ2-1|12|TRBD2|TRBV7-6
ASSFSSGGYEQF
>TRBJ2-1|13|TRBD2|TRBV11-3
ASSFGTSGDNEQF
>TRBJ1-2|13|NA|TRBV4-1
ASSQVLGSNYGYT